This T cell receptor beta chain was observed in a study of T cell changes during pregnancy in multiple sclerosis. CDR1 and CDR2 (germline): SGHDT, YYEEEE. Deletions cut 4 bases from V and 3 bases from J, with 7 bases between. This CDR3 contains 12 residues. Using immunoSEQ multiplex PCR, the repertoire was profiled, and TCRdb retains in-frame clones only, with some absent. The table lists 65,000 to 90,000 clones, about 90% of them singletons. The receptor comes from a female donor in good health, serving as a control in a pregnancy study. Some clones in this sample may be carry-over from other donors' samples. This rearrangement joins TRBV5-6 to TRBJ1-1, with D maybe TRBD1 (5 bases). This material consisted of PBMCs, taken in the first trimester of pregnancy. DNA of the CDR3: TGTGCCAGCAGCCGGGGGGACACTGAAGCTTTCTTT. This sequence encodes CASSRGDTEAFF. Drawing the rest from reference TRBV5-6 and TRBJ1-1, the complete variable domain is DAGVTQSPTHLIKTRGQQVTLRCSPKSGHDTVSWYQQALGQGPQFIFQYYEEEERQRGNFPDRFSGHQFPNYSSELNVNALLLGDSALYLCASSRGDTEAFFGQGTRLTVV.